The 17 T cell receptor beta chains presented below share a single source sample, sequenced in a study of human T cells and chemical hapten exposure. A single record per CDR3 protein comes from TCRdb applying MiXCR to the RACE reads. The sample has about 100,000 distinct CDR3 sequences, about 10% seen once; the top ten hold 2% to 2.5%. This sample's time point: patch test 1, 2 weeks after DPC sensitization. Treatment described: therapeutic diphenylcyclopropenone sensitization with weekly scalp DPC. The specimen was whole blood, collected in connection with sensitization to the hapten diphenylcyclopropenone (DPC). Every receptor here comes from a man aged 40-49 years with alopecia areata. Some clones in this sample may be carry-over from other donors' samples.

The V gene is TRBV28, the J gene TRBJ2-3; a weak D match, TRBD2 (5 bases). The CDR3 runs 14 residues. Germline CDR1 reads MDHEN; CDR2 reads SYDVKM. With 6 bases removed from V and 5 bases from J, the gap between germline ends came to 15 bases. The CDR3 DNA reads as TGTGCCAGCAGCACCGGGATTCGAGTAGATACGCAGTATTTT. It codes for CASSTGIRVDTQYF.

This clonotype was observed many times. This chain uses TRBV20-1 with TRBJ2-7, with D perhaps TRBD1 (5 bases). Germline V CDR1 and CDR2: DFQATT, SNEGSKA (reference sequence). This CDR3 has 13 residues. The ends were cut back, 6 bases at V and 4 bases at J, with 16 bases in the middle. The CDR3: CSARHPQGYEQYF. CDR3 bases: TGCAGTGCCCGCCACCCGCAGGGTTACGAGCAGTACTTC.

This clonotype was picked up a small number of times. This sequence joins TRBV6-1 and TRBJ2-7, with D tentatively TRBD1 or TRBD2 (5 bases each). Germline V gives CDR1 MNHNS, CDR2 SASEGT. V was pared by 3 bases and J by 0 bases, with 12 bases between. The CDR3 sequence is 15 residues long. The CDR3 region is CASSDRGRLSYEQYF. DNA for the CDR3: TGTGCCAGCAGTGATCGGGGCAGGCTCTCCTACGAGCAGTACTTC.

The chain recombines TRBV19 with TRBJ2-1, with D unclear. The CDR3 runs 16 residues. Germline loops: CDR1 LNHDA, CDR2 SQIVND (reference sequence). V lost 0 bases and J 0 bases, leaving 9 bases between the germline ends. This CDR3 reads CASSIDQFSSYNEQFF. In nucleotides, the CDR3 is TGTGCCAGTAGTATAGATCAGTTCAGCTCCTACAATGAGCAGTTCTTC.

A few counts support this clonotype. V and J are TRBV20-1 and TRBJ1-1; D remains ambiguous. Deletions cut 7 bases from V and 4 bases from J, with 13 bases between. The germline V gene encodes CDR1 DFQATT and CDR2 SNEGSKA (reference sequence). The length of the CDR3 is 12 residues. CDR3 residues: CSVLPRGTEAFF. The CDR3, as DNA: TGCAGTGTACTTCCCAGAGGCACTGAAGCTTTCTTT.

This rearrangement joins TRBV24-1 to TRBJ2-3; D call uncertain. Germline V gives CDR1 KGHDR, CDR2 SFDVKD. This CDR3 contains 14 residues. Trimming removed 0 bases at V and 3 bases at J, with 6 bases between. The CDR3 DNA reads TGTGCCACCAGTGATTTGGAACGGACAGATACGCAGTATTTT. It encodes CATSDLERTDTQYF.

This rearrangement joins TRBV7-2 to TRBJ2-3; D is unclear. Germline values: CDR1 SGHTA, CDR2 FQGNSA. The CDR3 totals 12 residues. Trimming removed 5 bases at V and 6 bases at J, with 9 bases between. The CDR3 sequence: CASSRPPDTQYF. CDR3 nucleotide sequence: TGTGCCAGCAGCCGGCCCCCGGATACGCAGTATTTT.

This clonotype occurred a few times. The genes are TRBV24-1 and TRBJ1-2; D remains unclear. The CDR3 runs to 12 residues. V was cut by 6 bases and J by 2 bases, with 6 bases left in between. Per the germline V gene, CDR1 is KGHDR and CDR2 is SFDVKD. CDR3 coding DNA: TGTGCCACCAGTACCATAAACTATGGCTACACCTTC. This gives the protein CATSTINYGYTF.

There are a few counts of this clonotype. The chain uses TRBV29-1 and TRBJ1-4; D remains unclear. Deletions cut 1 base from V and 8 bases from J, with 8 bases between. Germline values: CDR1 SQVTM, CDR2 ANQGSEA. This CDR3 region has 12 residues. Here the CDR3 reads CSVEGFGEKLFF. The CDR3 DNA sequence: TGCAGCGTTGAAGGGTTCGGGGAAAAACTGTTTTTT.

V and J are TRBV7-9 and TRBJ2-3; D is ambiguous. Per the germline V gene, CDR1 is SEHNR and CDR2 is FQNEAQ (reference sequence). The CDR3 runs 15 residues. Trimming cost V 2 bases and J 1 base, with 10 bases left between them. The CDR3 reads CASSLPLPGTDTQYF. CDR3 DNA: TGTGCCAGCAGCTTACCCCTCCCAGGCACAGATACGCAGTATTTT.

This clonotype was observed a few times. The rearrangement links TRBV7-2 to TRBJ2-1; D gene uncertain. CDR3 length: 15 residues. Germline V lookup: CDR1 SGHTA, CDR2 FQGNSA. The V gene lost 0 bases and the J gene lost 1 base, with 7 bases spanning the gap. For the CDR3, the DNA is TGTGCCAGCAGCTTAGCGCAGGAGTCCTACAATGAGCAGTTCTTC. Translated, it gives CASSLAQESYNEQFF.

This clonotype showed up many times. This sequence joins TRBV28 and TRBJ2-6, with D perhaps matching TRBD1 or TRBD2 (6 bases each). Between the trimmed V and J ends, which lost 5 bases and 2 bases, there was a span of 7 bases. This CDR3 has 14 residues. Germline CDR1 MDHEN, CDR2 SYDVKM. DNA of the CDR3: TGTGCCAGCAGTGGGGGGCCTGGGGCCAACGTCCTGACTTTC. Protein: CASSGGPGANVLTF.

The chain links TRBV7-9 to TRBJ2-5; D is perhaps TRBD1 or TRBD2 (5 bases each). Trimming stripped 5 bases from V and 7 bases from J, with 14 bases between. The germline gives CDR1 SEHNR, CDR2 FQNEAQ (reference sequence). The CDR3 has 13 residues. CDR3 nucleotide sequence: TGTGCCAGCAGCACGGGACGAGTCGGGACCCAGTACTTC. It specifies CASSTGRVGTQYF.

The chain has TRBV6-2 or TRBV6-3 and TRBJ2-3; 8 bases are a match to TRBD2. CDR1 MNHEY and CDR2 SVGEGT come from the germline V gene. V dropped 7 bases and J dropped 2; count of bases not matched to a gene: 8. The CDR3 sequence is 15 residues long. CDR3 DNA: TGTGCCAGCATGGAAACGGGAGGGCCCACAGATACGCAGTATTTT. It translates to CASMETGGPTDTQYF.

The chain employs TRBV7-2 and TRBJ1-4; no clear D. This CDR3 has 14 residues. V was trimmed by 5 bases and J by 3 bases, leaving 10 bases between them. From germline, CDR1 is SGHTA and CDR2 FQGNSA. CDR3 nucleotide sequence: TGTGCCAGCAGCCTAGGTTTCGCTAATGAAAAACTGTTTTTT. Translation gives CASSLGFANEKLFF.

This clonotype was picked up a small number of times. The chain is built from TRBV7-2 and TRBJ1-5; possibly TRBD1 for D (6 bases). Germline CDR1 is SGHTA and CDR2 is FQGNSA. The CDR3 has 14 residues. V gave up 5 bases and J gave up 6 bases, with 14 bases separating them. The CDR3 DNA follows: TGTGCCAGCAGCGCCAGACAGGACGGTCAGCCCCAGCATTTT. Its protein is CASSARQDGQPQHF.

The chain joins TRBV30 to TRBJ2-3; D may match TRBD1 or TRBD2 (5 bases each). Germline assignment: CDR1 GTSNPN and CDR2 SVGIG (reference sequence). The germline V and J ends were trimmed by 2 bases and 1 base, with 10 bases remaining between them. This CDR3 is 14 amino acids long. DNA for the CDR3: TGTGCCTGGAGTATTGTGGGGGGCACAGATACGCAGTATTTT. Translation gives CAWSIVGGTDTQYF.